These T cell receptor beta chains were read from a single sample in a study of CD8+ T cells in alopecia areata. Libraries were prepared by immunoSEQ multiplex PCR; TCRdb keeps only in-frame clonotypes and omits some of them. Here the sample spans around 150,000 clones, 55% to 75% being singletons. Sequenced material: CD4+ T cells sorted from blood, taken at week 24, from a patient treated with tofacitinib. The receptor set was obtained from a human donor with alopecia areata. Each CDR3 is given with its conserved first and last residue. The order of the fields is CDR3 DNA, CDR3 protein, V gene, D gene, J gene, clone size. A D gene is named only where the DNA matches it firmly. Clone sizes are given selectively: once, few, many, or a class where the clone is expanded.

cdr3_nt: TGTGCCAGCAGCTTGGGGCGGACGAACACTGAAGCTTTCTTT; cdr3_aa: CASSLGRTNTEAFF; v_call: TRBV5-6; d_call: .; j_call: TRBJ1-1; clone_size: .
cdr3_nt: TGTGCCAGCAGCTTGCGGTTGGCCTCTTACGAGCAGTACTTC; cdr3_aa: CASSLRLASYEQYF; v_call: TRBV5-5; d_call: .; j_call: TRBJ2-7; clone_size: .
cdr3_nt: TGCGCCAGCCGTTTCAGGGCGGGACAGGCCGCCATGAACACTGAAGCTTTCTTT; cdr3_aa: CASRFRAGQAAMNTEAFF; v_call: TRBV5-1; d_call: TRBD1; j_call: TRBJ1-1; clone_size: .
cdr3_nt: TGCGCCAGCAGCCTACCCGGGACGCCGAACACTGAAGCTTTCTTT; cdr3_aa: CASSLPGTPNTEAFF; v_call: TRBV4-1; d_call: .; j_call: TRBJ1-1; clone_size: .
cdr3_nt: TGTGCCAGCAGCTTCAACGGGGGGACCAAAAACATTCAGTACTTC; cdr3_aa: CASSFNGGTKNIQYF; v_call: TRBV5-5; d_call: TRBD2; j_call: TRBJ2-4; clone_size: .
cdr3_nt: TGTGCCAGTAGTCCCGCTGGGGGCCACTACGAGCAGTACTTC; cdr3_aa: CASSPAGGHYEQYF; v_call: TRBV19; d_call: .; j_call: TRBJ2-7; clone_size: many
cdr3_nt: TGCAGCGTTGATCCGGGGGGGAACAATGAGCAGTTCTTC; cdr3_aa: CSVDPGGNNEQFF; v_call: TRBV29-1; d_call: TRBD2; j_call: TRBJ2-1; clone_size: few
cdr3_nt: TGTGCCAGCAGCCAAGCTGAGACCCAGTACTTC; cdr3_aa: CASSQAETQYF; v_call: TRBV14; d_call: .; j_call: TRBJ2-5; clone_size: few
cdr3_nt: TGTGCCAGCAGCCTGCAGCGGTCGACTATCGAGCAGTACTTC; cdr3_aa: CASSLQRSTIEQYF; v_call: TRBV14; d_call: .; j_call: TRBJ2-7; clone_size: .
cdr3_nt: TGTGCCAGCAGCGCCCTAAACTATGGCTACACCTTC; cdr3_aa: CASSALNYGYTF; v_call: TRBV9; d_call: .; j_call: TRBJ1-2; clone_size: .
cdr3_nt: TGTGCCAGCAGCAGGGACACCTACTATGGCTACACCTTC; cdr3_aa: CASSRDTYYGYTF; v_call: TRBV7-2; d_call: .; j_call: TRBJ1-2; clone_size: .
cdr3_nt: TGTGCCTCTACGGGACAGGATAATTCACCCCTCCACTTT; cdr3_aa: CASTGQDNSPLHF; v_call: TRBV30; d_call: TRBD1; j_call: TRBJ1-6; clone_size: .
cdr3_nt: TGCAGCGCTCAAACAGGGAGGGACATTCAGTACTTC; cdr3_aa: CSAQTGRDIQYF; v_call: TRBV29-1; d_call: .; j_call: TRBJ2-4; clone_size: few
cdr3_nt: TGCAGTGCCTTAGGGAGGGATACGCAGTATTTT; cdr3_aa: CSALGRDTQYF; v_call: TRBV20-1; d_call: .; j_call: TRBJ2-3; clone_size: few
cdr3_nt: TGTGCCAGCAGCTTGTCGGTTGAGCAGTTCTTC; cdr3_aa: CASSLSVEQFF; v_call: TRBV5-6; d_call: .; j_call: TRBJ2-1; clone_size: .
cdr3_nt: TGTGCCATCAGTGAACTAGCGGGGACTAGCACAGATACGCAGTATTTT; cdr3_aa: CAISELAGTSTDTQYF; v_call: TRBV10-3; d_call: TRBD2; j_call: TRBJ2-3; clone_size: few
cdr3_nt: TGTGCCAGCAGCTTAGGGTTGGGGCAGGGGTCCCCCTCTGGGGCCAACGTCCTGACTTTC; cdr3_aa: CASSLGLGQGSPSGANVLTF; v_call: TRBV11-3; d_call: .; j_call: TRBJ2-6; clone_size: .
cdr3_nt: TGTGCCAGCAGACCCCGTGGGGGGGCTGCGGGTCAGCCCCAGCATTTT; cdr3_aa: CASRPRGGAAGQPQHF; v_call: TRBV2; d_call: .; j_call: TRBJ1-5; clone_size: few
cdr3_nt: TGTGCCAGCAAGGGGCCGGACACAGATACGCAGTATTTT; cdr3_aa: CASKGPDTDTQYF; v_call: TRBV13; d_call: .; j_call: TRBJ2-3; clone_size: .
cdr3_nt: TGTGCCAGCAGCTCTCGGGTATGGCCCCAGCATTTT; cdr3_aa: CASSSRVWPQHF; v_call: TRBV6-6; d_call: .; j_call: TRBJ1-5; clone_size: .
cdr3_nt: TGCAGCGTTGAAACCACTGAAGCTTTCTTT; cdr3_aa: CSVETTEAFF; v_call: TRBV29-1; d_call: .; j_call: TRBJ1-1; clone_size: few
cdr3_nt: TGCGCCAGCAGCAGTCAAGCGGGACGGGGGGCCTACGAGCAGTACTTC; cdr3_aa: CASSSQAGRGAYEQYF; v_call: TRBV5-1; d_call: TRBD2; j_call: TRBJ2-7; clone_size: .
cdr3_nt: TGTGCCTGGAGTGTGGTAGGGCCCCCCACAGATACGCAGTATTTT; cdr3_aa: CAWSVVGPPTDTQYF; v_call: TRBV30; d_call: .; j_call: TRBJ2-3; clone_size: once
cdr3_nt: TGCGCCAGCAGCTTGAGGCAGGGGGCTTCTAACACTGAAGCTTTCTTT; cdr3_aa: CASSLRQGASNTEAFF; v_call: TRBV5-1; d_call: TRBD1; j_call: TRBJ1-1; clone_size: .
cdr3_nt: TGTGCCAGCAGTTACGATCACAGGGGCCAAGAGACCCAGTACTTC; cdr3_aa: CASSYDHRGQETQYF; v_call: TRBV6-5; d_call: TRBD1; j_call: TRBJ2-5; clone_size: .
cdr3_nt: TGCGCCAGCAGCTTGGGTCCGGGACAGGGGGGCTCACCCCTCCACTTT; cdr3_aa: CASSLGPGQGGSPLHF; v_call: TRBV5-1; d_call: TRBD1; j_call: TRBJ1-6; clone_size: .
cdr3_nt: TGCAGCGTGACCGGGACAGGGTTTCGGAATGAGCAGTTCTTC; cdr3_aa: CSVTGTGFRNEQFF; v_call: TRBV29-1; d_call: TRBD1; j_call: TRBJ2-1; clone_size: .
cdr3_nt: TGCGCCAGCAGCGTAGTTGTGACAGGGGCATCTGAAGCTTTCTTT; cdr3_aa: CASSVVVTGASEAFF; v_call: TRBV5-1; d_call: TRBD1; j_call: TRBJ1-1; clone_size: few
cdr3_nt: TGTGCCAGCAGCGTAGGCGGACAGGGGCGTTATGGCTACACCTTC; cdr3_aa: CASSVGGQGRYGYTF; v_call: TRBV9; d_call: TRBD1; j_call: TRBJ1-2; clone_size: .
cdr3_nt: TGTGCCAGCTCACCACCGTTTATGGGTTACACTGAAGCTTTCTTT; cdr3_aa: CASSPPFMGYTEAFF; v_call: TRBV18; d_call: .; j_call: TRBJ1-1; clone_size: few
cdr3_nt: TGCGCCAGCAGCCCCCCTAGGCATATGGTCACCGGGGAGCTGTTTTTT; cdr3_aa: CASSPPRHMVTGELFF; v_call: TRBV4-1; d_call: .; j_call: TRBJ2-2; clone_size: once
cdr3_nt: TGTGCCTGGAGTGTACGCTCCAGCAATTATTACGAGCAGTACTTC; cdr3_aa: CAWSVRSSNYYEQYF; v_call: TRBV30; d_call: .; j_call: TRBJ2-7; clone_size: .
cdr3_nt: TGCAGCGTGTGGACAGCTCGCTATGGCTACACCTTC; cdr3_aa: CSVWTARYGYTF; v_call: TRBV29-1; d_call: .; j_call: TRBJ1-2; clone_size: once
cdr3_nt: TGCAGCGCCCTCCTAAGCCACACTGAAGCTTTCTTT; cdr3_aa: CSALLSHTEAFF; v_call: TRBV29-1; d_call: .; j_call: TRBJ1-1; clone_size: .
cdr3_nt: TGTGCCTGGAGCGAAGGGGGCTCTAGCACAGATACGCAGTATTTT; cdr3_aa: CAWSEGGSSTDTQYF; v_call: TRBV30; d_call: TRBD1; j_call: TRBJ2-3; clone_size: .
cdr3_nt: TGTGCCTGGAGTGGGCAGGGGGCCTATCAGCCCCAGCATTTT; cdr3_aa: CAWSGQGAYQPQHF; v_call: TRBV30; d_call: TRBD1; j_call: TRBJ1-5; clone_size: .
cdr3_nt: TGTGCCAGCAGTGAACTCTATGGCTACACCTTC; cdr3_aa: CASSELYGYTF; v_call: TRBV2; d_call: .; j_call: TRBJ1-2; clone_size: .
cdr3_nt: TGTGCCACCAGCCGGGACAGGGCTTCCTACGAGCAGTACTTC; cdr3_aa: CATSRDRASYEQYF; v_call: TRBV15; d_call: TRBD1; j_call: TRBJ2-7; clone_size: .
cdr3_nt: TGTGCCAGCTCACCAACGCCGGAGGATTCACCCCTCCACTTT; cdr3_aa: CASSPTPEDSPLHF; v_call: TRBV18; d_call: .; j_call: TRBJ1-6; clone_size: .
cdr3_nt: TGTGCCAGCAGCCCAGGGACTGTTACTGAAGCTTTCTTT; cdr3_aa: CASSPGTVTEAFF; v_call: TRBV7-9; d_call: .; j_call: TRBJ1-1; clone_size: .
cdr3_nt: TGTGCCAGCAGCGTAGGCGGGCAGGTAGAGACCCAGTACTTC; cdr3_aa: CASSVGGQVETQYF; v_call: TRBV9; d_call: .; j_call: TRBJ2-5; clone_size: few
cdr3_nt: TGTGCCAGCAGTGAATCAGGGAACGAGCAGTACTTC; cdr3_aa: CASSESGNEQYF; v_call: TRBV25-1; d_call: .; j_call: TRBJ2-7; clone_size: few
cdr3_nt: TGTGCCAGCAGCTTAGATCCAGCGGCAAACTATGGCTACACCTTC; cdr3_aa: CASSLDPAANYGYTF; v_call: TRBV11-2; d_call: .; j_call: TRBJ1-2; clone_size: few
cdr3_nt: TGTGCCAGCAGCCAGGGCCTGTATGGCTACACCTTC; cdr3_aa: CASSQGLYGYTF; v_call: TRBV14; d_call: .; j_call: TRBJ1-2; clone_size: .
cdr3_nt: TGTGCCAGCAGATTGGGATATCAAGAGACCCAGTACTTC; cdr3_aa: CASRLGYQETQYF; v_call: TRBV5-6; d_call: .; j_call: TRBJ2-5; clone_size: .